This T cell receptor (beta chain) appears in the sequencing data of a study of tumor and adjacent non-tumor tissue in lung cancer. On the study more broadly: Stage I to III disease affected ten to eleven men and 5 women aged about 31 to 85. Study outcomes and limitations: Tumor repertoires had a smaller top 100 clone share than normal lung. Compared with tumor, normal lung showed significantly lower TCR diversity.

The library came from three nested PCR rounds adapted from ARM-PCR protocols. TCRdb passed the multiplex PCR reads through MiXCR, listing each CDR3 protein once. The table shows 90,000 to 100,000 distinct CDR3 sequences, with 80% occurring only once. The CDR3 covers 14 residues. V was trimmed by 9 bases and J by 3 bases, leaving 18 bases between them. In germline, CDR1 is PRHDT, CDR2 FYEKMQ (reference sequence). No cell sorting was done before RNA was extracted from the tissue. More than 3 cm separated this lung sample from the edge of the tumor. Newly diagnosed lung cancer patients had thoracic surgery in China, August–late 2014, without prior chemotherapy. Details on this clonotype: What it binds is not known.

This clonotype was sampled from a man between 60 and 75 years old with small cell lung cancer. The chain has TRBV13 and TRBJ2-7; D is undetermined. The sequencing input was distant non-tumor lung tissue. CDR3 bases: TGTGCCAGTAGGGCAAGCTTGGGTAACTACGAGCAGTACTTC. Amino acids: CASRASLGNYEQYF.